These 8 T cell receptor beta chains came from one sample sequenced in a study of T-cell reconstitution after alpha-beta-depleted transplantation in children. Construction of the TCRbeta library involved unique molecular identifiers. TCRdb redid the calling of the PCR reads with MiXCR, one entry per CDR3 protein. The data show around 200,000 distinct CDR3 sequences, roughly 15% seen once. The sequenced sample was PBMCs, mostly from graft donor cells, obtained 360 days after TCRalphabeta/CD19-depleted stem cell transplant. Every receptor here comes from a male patient aged 2-9 years who had a stem cell transplant for acute lymphoblastic leukemia, so the T cells may come from the graft donor.

This clonotype was seen a handful of times. The chain joins TRBV2 to TRBJ2-7; D is perhaps TRBD1 (8 bases). This CDR3 region has 14 residues. V was cut by 7 bases and J by 1 base, with 14 bases left in between. CDR1 SNHLY and CDR2 FYNNEI come from the germline V gene. The CDR3 nucleotides read TGTGCCAGCATTGGACAGGGAGGGTCCTACGAGCAGTACTTC. Residues: CASIGQGGSYEQYF.

The V gene is TRBV20-1, the J gene TRBJ2-2; D unresolved. V was trimmed by 4 bases and J by 1 base, leaving 7 bases between them. This CDR3 region has 13 residues. Germline values: CDR1 DFQATT, CDR2 SNEGSKA (reference sequence). In nucleotides, the CDR3 is TGCAGTGCTATGGGCGGGAACACCGGGGAGCTGTTTTTT. Translating it yields CSAMGGNTGELFF.

This clonotype was detected only a few times. The rearrangement uses TRBV10-3 and TRBJ2-2; D remains ambiguous. V lost 4 bases and J lost 4, with 10 bases in between. This CDR3 spans 14 amino acids. Looked up from germline, CDR1 is ENHRY and CDR2 is SYGVKD. CDR3 DNA: TGTGCCATCAGTGTCAACGTTGGCACCGGGGAGCTGTTTTTT. Its protein product is CAISVNVGTGELFF.

V and J are TRBV27 and TRBJ2-2; D perhaps matches TRBD1 (5 bases). Germline lookup yields CDR1 MNHEY and CDR2 SMNVEV (reference sequence). With 3 bases removed from V and 4 bases from J, the gap between germline ends came to 9 bases. This CDR3 has 14 amino acids. For the CDR3, the DNA is TGTGCCAGCAGTTTCCAGGGTCGCACCGGGGAGCTGTTTTTT. Translated: CASSFQGRTGELFF.

This clonotype was recorded a few times. The chain recombines TRBV13 with TRBJ2-1; a possible D gene is TRBD2 (5 bases). Trimming cost V 4 bases and J 9 bases, with 28 bases left between them. CDR3 length: 18 amino acids. Germline V CDR1 and CDR2: PRHDT, FYEKMQ (reference sequence). In DNA form, the CDR3 reads TGTGCCAGCAGCTCAGGTTGGGCTAGCCGAATTATTCGGCGTGAGCAGTTCTTC. It codes for CASSSGWASRIIRREQFF.

The chain employs TRBV27 and TRBJ2-1; the match to TRBD2 covers 11 bases. This CDR3 contains 14 residues. V shed 5 bases, J shed 9 bases, and the junction held 6 bases outside the gene matches. Looked up from germline, CDR1 is MNHEY and CDR2 is SMNVEV (reference sequence). The CDR3 is CASSTSGGGVEQFF. The CDR3 DNA follows: TGTGCCAGCAGTACTAGCGGGGGCGGGGTTGAGCAGTTCTTC.

This clonotype was seen more than once but under ten times. This rearrangement joins TRBV27 to TRBJ2-2; either TRBD1 or TRBD2 may supply D (6 bases each). Trimming removed 0 bases from V and 5 bases from J, with 16 bases in between. This CDR3 region has 17 residues. Looked up from germline, CDR1 is MNHEY and CDR2 is SMNVEV (reference sequence). The CDR3 is CASSLSGGGGPTGELFF. CDR3 DNA sequence: TGTGCCAGCAGTTTATCAGGGGGAGGAGGGCCGACCGGGGAGCTGTTTTTT.

The chain combines TRBV7-2 with TRBJ2-7; D might be TRBD2 (6 bases). There are 16 residues in the CDR3. Per germline, CDR1 SGHTA and CDR2 FQGNSA. V lost 4 bases and J lost 0, with 16 bases in between. CDR3 in amino acids: CASSYSGGPSSYEQYF. CDR3 sequence (DNA): TGTGCCAGCAGCTATAGCGGCGGGCCAAGCTCCTACGAGCAGTACTTC.